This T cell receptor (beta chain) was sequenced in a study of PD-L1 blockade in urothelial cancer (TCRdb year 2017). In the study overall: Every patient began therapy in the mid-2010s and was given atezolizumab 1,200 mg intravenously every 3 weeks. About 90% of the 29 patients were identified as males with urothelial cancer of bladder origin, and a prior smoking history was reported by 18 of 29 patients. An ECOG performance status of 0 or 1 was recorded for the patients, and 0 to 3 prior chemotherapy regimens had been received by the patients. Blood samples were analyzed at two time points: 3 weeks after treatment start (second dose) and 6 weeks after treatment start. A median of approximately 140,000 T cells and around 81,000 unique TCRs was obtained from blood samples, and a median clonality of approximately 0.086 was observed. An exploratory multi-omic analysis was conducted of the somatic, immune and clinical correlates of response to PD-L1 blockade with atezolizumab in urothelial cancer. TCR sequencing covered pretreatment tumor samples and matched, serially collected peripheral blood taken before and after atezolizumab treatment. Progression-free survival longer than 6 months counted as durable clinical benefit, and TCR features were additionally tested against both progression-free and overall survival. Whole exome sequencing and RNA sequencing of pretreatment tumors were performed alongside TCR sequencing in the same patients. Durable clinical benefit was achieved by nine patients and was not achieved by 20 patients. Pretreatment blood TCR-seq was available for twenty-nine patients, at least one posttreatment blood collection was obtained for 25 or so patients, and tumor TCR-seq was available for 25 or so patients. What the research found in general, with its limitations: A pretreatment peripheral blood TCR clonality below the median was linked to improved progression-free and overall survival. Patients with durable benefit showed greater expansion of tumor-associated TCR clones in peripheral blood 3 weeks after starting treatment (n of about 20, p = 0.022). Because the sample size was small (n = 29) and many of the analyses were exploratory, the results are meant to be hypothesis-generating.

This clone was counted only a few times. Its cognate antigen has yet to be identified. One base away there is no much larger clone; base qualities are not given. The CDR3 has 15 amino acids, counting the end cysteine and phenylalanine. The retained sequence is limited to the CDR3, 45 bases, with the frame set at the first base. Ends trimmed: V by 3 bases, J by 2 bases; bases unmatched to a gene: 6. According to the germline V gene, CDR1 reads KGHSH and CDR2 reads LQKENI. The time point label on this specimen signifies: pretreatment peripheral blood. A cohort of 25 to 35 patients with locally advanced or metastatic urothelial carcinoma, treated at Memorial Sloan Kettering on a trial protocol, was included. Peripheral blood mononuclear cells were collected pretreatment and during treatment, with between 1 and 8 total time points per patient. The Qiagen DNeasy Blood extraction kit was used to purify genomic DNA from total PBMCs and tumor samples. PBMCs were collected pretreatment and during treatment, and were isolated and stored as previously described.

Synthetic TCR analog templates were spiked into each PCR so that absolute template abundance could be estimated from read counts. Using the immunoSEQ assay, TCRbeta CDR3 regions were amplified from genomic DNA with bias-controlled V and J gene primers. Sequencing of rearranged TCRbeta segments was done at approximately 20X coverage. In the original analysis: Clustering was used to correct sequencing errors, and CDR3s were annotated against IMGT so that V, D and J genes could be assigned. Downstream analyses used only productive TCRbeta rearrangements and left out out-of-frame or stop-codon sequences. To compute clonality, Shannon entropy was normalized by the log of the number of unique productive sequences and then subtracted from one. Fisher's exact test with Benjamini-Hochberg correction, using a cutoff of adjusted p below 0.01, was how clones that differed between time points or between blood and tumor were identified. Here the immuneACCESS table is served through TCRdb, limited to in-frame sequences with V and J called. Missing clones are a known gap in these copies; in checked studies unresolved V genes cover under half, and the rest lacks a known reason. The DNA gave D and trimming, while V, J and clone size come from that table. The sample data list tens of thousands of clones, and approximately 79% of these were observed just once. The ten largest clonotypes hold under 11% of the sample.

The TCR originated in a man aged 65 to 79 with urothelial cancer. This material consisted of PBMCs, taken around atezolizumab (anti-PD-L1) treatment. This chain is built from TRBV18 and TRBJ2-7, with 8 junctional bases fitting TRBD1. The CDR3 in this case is CASSPFGQGPYEQYF. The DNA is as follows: TGTGCCAGCTCACCCTTTGGACAGGGTCCCTACGAGCAGTACTTC.